Given below is one T cell receptor (beta chain) in context. This clonotype was counted ten times or more. Its antigen is unknown. Base-call qualities are not available, and no considerably larger clone is one nucleotide away. V gives up 7 bases and J gives up 9 bases, and the segment between their germline ends measures 30 bases. There are 17 amino acids in the CDR3, from cysteine to phenylalanine inclusive. Only the CDR3 part of the read is kept: 51 bases, read in frame from the first base. Per the germline V gene, MDHEN is the CDR1 and SYDVKM is the CDR2. The TCR beta CDR3 regions were amplified from the RNA transcripts. The TCR CDR3 was subjected to a first round of RT-PCR using the HTBI primer set and the Qiagen OneStep RT-PCR kit. The libraries were constructed in a second round of multiplex PCR and then size-selected and purified. Sequencing of the libraries was done on an Illumina HiSeq2000 using paired-end 100 bp reads. Under the source paper's analysis protocol: SOAPnuke was used to process the raw data, removing reads that contained adapters or uncalled bases, had a mean Phred below 15, or lacked an exact match to the constant primer or identifier. COPE v1.2.5 was used to merge the high-quality paired reads, and each unique nucleotide sequence was defined as a clonotype. MiTCR v1.1 was used to align clonotypes to the IMGT TRBV, TRBD and TRBJ reference segments. The analysis was restricted to V-J combinations with a frequency above 0.0001, which together covered about 99% of the repertoires. The TCS score was defined as the ratio of F50 (clonal expansion) to E x V (chaos), calculated using BLOSUM62-based TCRdist between CDR3 peptides within each V-J. Welch's t-statistics and random forest reduced around 510 V-J features to 10 to 15, which were used in a naive Bayes classifier (R e1071). Through fastp at Q25 and MiXCR, TCRdb rebuilt clones from the public reads, retaining in-frame beta chains. Every CDR3 protein is listed once, alongside the most common genes and DNA of its rows. These V and J calls originate from TCRdb's pipeline instead of the authors' own analysis. In this sample the table shows about 520,000 distinct CDR3 sequences, approximately 24% of which occur a single time. The ten largest make up around 11% of the sample.

The entry originates in a study of T cells in Graves' hyperthyroidism and ophthalmopathy (dated by TCRdb to between 2018 and 2020). Regarding the research as a whole: Peripheral blood was sampled at the time of initial diagnosis, prior to any treatment. After blood sampling, hyperthyroidism patients were treated with methimazole at a starting dose of 30 mg daily, and ophthalmopathy patients were treated with high-dose intravenous methylprednisolone. The paper reports TCR Vbeta CDR3 sequencing of over 120 peripheral blood samples: around 41 ophthalmopathy, roughly 80 hyperthyroidism and approximately 17 progressor patients. Prospective prediction of ophthalmopathy was tested in an independent validation cohort consisting of 18 hyperthyroidism patients and over 15 patients who later progressed to ophthalmopathy. For training and testing, the 100 or so patients in the discovery cohort were randomly divided in a 7:3 ratio. In addition, the study compared T-cell repertoires in thyroid tissue and in blood from six Graves' hyperthyroidism patients. To identify distinguishing TCR V-J signatures, a discovery cohort of around 100 patients was used, comprising 43 with Graves' ophthalmopathy and some 60 with stable Graves' hyperthyroidism. The full study reports these points: Sample size was not statistically predetermined, and blinding of investigators to group allocation was not performed. Most expanded thyroid clonotypes (frequency above 0.001) were also detected in blood, a finding suggesting that blood repertoires may reflect thyroid immune responses. In validation, progression to ophthalmopathy was predicted by the model with 70.59% sensitivity and nearly 75% specificity, a median of approximately 6.5 months before onset. In cross-validation, a model built on a 13 V-J signature told ophthalmopathy apart from stable hyperthyroidism with 85% to 90% sensitivity and roughly 81% specificity, and in testing the same model reached 80%/75%.

Ophthalmopathy patients had moderately to severely active disease, with a Clinical Activity Score of 3 or more, a NOSPECS grade of 4 or more, and a disease duration of less than 3 months. Exclusion was applied to patients with uncontrolled infections, other autoimmune diseases, pregnancy or lactation. Clinical symptoms, serum thyroxine and TRAb, thyroid ultrasound, and orbital computed tomography formed the basis for the diagnoses. PBMCs were separated from under 11 ml of fresh peripheral blood using Ficoll-Paque density gradient centrifugation. Total RNA was extracted with Trizol reagent, and quality was checked on an Agilent 2100 Bioanalyzer.

The chain links TRBV28 with TRBJ1-1; the best D guess is TRBD1, with 5 bases matching. This receptor was identified in a woman in her twenties or thirties with Graves' ophthalmopathy. Sequenced material: blood. The CDR3 reads CASIPGVGVSPGWKAFF. The DNA sequence is as follows: TGTGCCAGCATCCCGGGGGTCGGAGTTAGCCCCGGCTGGAAAGCTTTCTTT.